This T cell receptor (beta chain) was sequenced during a study of T cell responses to AZD1222 COVID-19 vaccine (dated by TCRdb to the early 2020s). With respect to the entire study: AZD1222 recipients whose second dose came at about 4 weeks and those whose second dose came at about 12 weeks were combined into one group, since spike-specific TCR depth and breadth did not differ between the two schedules. TCR sequencing was performed for over 230 trial participants, of whom roughly 200 were given two doses of AZD1222 and around 25 were given two doses of MenACWY control vaccine. Enrollment into the trials was organized by age into subgroups of 18-55, 56-69 and 70-plus years, and those subgroups contained around 150, 28 and 57 TCR-sequenced participants, respectively.

The CDR3 regions of human TCRbeta chains were subjected to immunosequencing. The paper's data handling went like this. TCRs in the repertoires were matched against a reference library of SARS-CoV-2-specific TCRs that had been generated with the MIRA antigen-specificity platform. Breadth was defined as the fraction of unique TCRs that were SARS-CoV-2-associated. Depth was defined as the fraction of total T cells that were SARS-CoV-2-associated. Using the MIRA data, each spike-specific TCR was assigned both to the spike region to which the TCR was reactive and to a CD4 or CD8 class. Log10-transformed breadth and depth values were compared by one-way ANOVA with Sidak's multiple comparisons tests. Not all clones reach the TCRdb copy of this immuneACCESS table, which keeps in-frame sequences only. Checked studies attribute under half of the gap to unresolved V genes and leave the rest unexplained. Clone size and the V and J calls come from that table; the DNA yielded D and trimming. The sample data list some 22,000 clones, and 82% of these were observed just once. Roughly 40% of the sample is held by the ten biggest clonotypes.

A note on this clone: What antigen it recognizes has not been identified. Qualities for individual bases were not recorded, and no much larger clone is one base off.

The time point label on this specimen signifies: baseline before first vaccination. Samples from vaccinated people were obtained from the UK trials COV001 and COV002, which included a single-blind randomized controlled phase 2/3 trial of AZD1222 (ChAdOx1 nCoV-19) in healthy adults. For TCRbeta chain sequencing, PBMC samples from trial participants were taken at day 0 and at day 28 after the second dose. The junction shows trimming of 3 bases on V and 6 bases on J, plus 10 bases between the germline ends. From the cysteine through the phenylalanine, the CDR3 covers 13 amino acids. The retained sequence is limited to the CDR3, 39 bases, with the frame set at the first base. The germline V gene (reference sequence) sets CDR1 to LNHDA and CDR2 to SQIVND. Points the paper makes about the study in general: Only 5 to 7 AZD1222 recipients were SARS-CoV-2 seropositive at baseline, limiting conclusions about previously exposed vaccinees. Participants were mostly white British and included more females than males, and it was suggested by the authors that clonal diversity may have been underestimated. The vaccine-associated CD4 TCRs covered the entire spike protein, and the dominant responses fell in regions 160-218 and 743-854. Because no samples from the day 14 peak response were available, repertoires could be characterized only after the peak T cell response. Reportedly, almost half of the unique spike-specific TCRs recognized epitopes lying outside the regions that are mutated in the B.1.351 and B.1.1.7 variants. The 56-69-year group was small, and its depth increase did not reach significance, likely because of low power. Spike-specific TCR breadth and depth rose significantly after two AZD1222 doses compared with day 0 and with MenACWY recipients.

This specimen consisted of peripheral blood, obtained on day 0 of AZD1222 vaccination. The clonotype comes from an adult in good health. The receptor chain draws on TRBV19 and TRBJ2-3, and TRBD2 may be the D gene, going by 5 matching bases. The CDR3 loop reads CASSIGLADTQYF. The sequenced DNA is TGTGCCAGTAGTATCGGGCTAGCTGATACGCAGTATTTT.